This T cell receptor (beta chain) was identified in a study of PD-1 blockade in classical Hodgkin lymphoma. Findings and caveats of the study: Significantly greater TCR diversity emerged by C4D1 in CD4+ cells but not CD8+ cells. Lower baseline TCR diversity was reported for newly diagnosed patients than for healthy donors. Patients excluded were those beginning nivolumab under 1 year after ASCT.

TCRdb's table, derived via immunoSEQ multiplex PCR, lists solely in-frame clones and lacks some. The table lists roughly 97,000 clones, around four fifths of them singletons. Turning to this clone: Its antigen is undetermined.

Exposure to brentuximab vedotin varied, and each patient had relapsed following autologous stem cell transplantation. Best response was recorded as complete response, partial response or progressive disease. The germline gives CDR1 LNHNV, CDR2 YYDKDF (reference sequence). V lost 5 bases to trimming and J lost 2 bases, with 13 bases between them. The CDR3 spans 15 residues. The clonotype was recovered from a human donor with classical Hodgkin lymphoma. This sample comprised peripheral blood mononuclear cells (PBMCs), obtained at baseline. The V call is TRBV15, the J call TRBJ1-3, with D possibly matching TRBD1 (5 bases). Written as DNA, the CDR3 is TGTGCCACCAGCGGAGCAGGGCCCACTGGAAACACCATATATTTT. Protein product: CATSGAGPTGNTIYF.